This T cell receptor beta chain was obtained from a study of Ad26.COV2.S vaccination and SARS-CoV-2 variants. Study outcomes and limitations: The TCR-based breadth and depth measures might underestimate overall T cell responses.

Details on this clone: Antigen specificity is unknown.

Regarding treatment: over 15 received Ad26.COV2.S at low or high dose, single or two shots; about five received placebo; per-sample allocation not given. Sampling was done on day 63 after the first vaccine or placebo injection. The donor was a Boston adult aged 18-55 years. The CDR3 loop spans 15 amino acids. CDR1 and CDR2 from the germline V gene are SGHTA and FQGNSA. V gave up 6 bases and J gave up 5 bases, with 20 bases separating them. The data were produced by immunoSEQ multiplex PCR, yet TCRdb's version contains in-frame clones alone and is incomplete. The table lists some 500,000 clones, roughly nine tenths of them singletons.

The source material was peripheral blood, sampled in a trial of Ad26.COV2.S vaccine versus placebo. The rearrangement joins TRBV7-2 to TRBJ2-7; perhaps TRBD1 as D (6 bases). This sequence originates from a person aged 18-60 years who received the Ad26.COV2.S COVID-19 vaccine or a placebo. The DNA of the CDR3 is TGTGCCAGCAGTCTGAACAGGGTATCTAGAAACGAGCAGTACTTC. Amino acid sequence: CASSLNRVSRNEQYF.